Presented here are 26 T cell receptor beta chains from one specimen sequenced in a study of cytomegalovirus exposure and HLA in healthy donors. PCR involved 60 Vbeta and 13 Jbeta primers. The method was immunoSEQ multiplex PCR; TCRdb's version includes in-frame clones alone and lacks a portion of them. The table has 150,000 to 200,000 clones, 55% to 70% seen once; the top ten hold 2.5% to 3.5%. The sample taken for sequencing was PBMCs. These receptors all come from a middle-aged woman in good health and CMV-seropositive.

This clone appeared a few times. CDR3 loop: CASSIPGTGNQPQHF. CDR3 DNA sequence: TGTGCCAGTAGTATCCCCGGGACTGGGAATCAGCCCCAGCATTTT. The chain employs TRBV19 and TRBJ1-5; tentative D call: TRBD1 (5 bases). This CDR3 has 15 residues. Germline V gene data show CDR1 as LNHDA and CDR2 as SQIVND (reference sequence). Trimming took off 3 bases at V and 4 bases at J, with 13 bases between the two ends.

This chain's CDR3 is CASSKNPGVQPQHF. In DNA, the CDR3 is TGTGCCAGCAGTAAGAACCCAGGGGTCCAGCCCCAGCATTTT. This rearrangement joins TRBV5-4 to TRBJ1-5; possibly TRBD1 for D (6 bases). The V gene's germline CDR1 is SGHNT and CDR2 YYREEE (reference sequence). CDR3 length equals 14 residues. Between the trimmed V and J ends, which lost 5 bases and 7 bases, there was a span of 16 bases.

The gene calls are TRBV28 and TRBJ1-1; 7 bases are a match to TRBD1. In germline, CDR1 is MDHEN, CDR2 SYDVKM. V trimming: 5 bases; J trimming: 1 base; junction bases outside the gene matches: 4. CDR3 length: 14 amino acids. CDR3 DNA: TGTGCCAGCAGTAGAGGGGGCGCGAACACTGAAGCTTTCTTT. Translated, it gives CASSRGGANTEAFF.

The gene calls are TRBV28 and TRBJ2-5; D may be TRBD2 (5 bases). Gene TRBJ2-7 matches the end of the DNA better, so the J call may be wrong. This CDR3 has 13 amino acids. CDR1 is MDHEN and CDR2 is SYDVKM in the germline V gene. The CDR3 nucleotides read TGTGCCAGCTCCAGGACTGTCCCCTACGAGCAGTACTTC. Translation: CASSRTVPYEQYF.

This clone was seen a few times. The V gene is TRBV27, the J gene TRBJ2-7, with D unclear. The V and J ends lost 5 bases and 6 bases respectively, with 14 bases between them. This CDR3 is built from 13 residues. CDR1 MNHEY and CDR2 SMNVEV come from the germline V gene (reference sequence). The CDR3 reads CASSAYSGGEQYF. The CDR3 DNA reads TGTGCCAGCAGTGCCTATTCTGGCGGCGAGCAGTACTTC.

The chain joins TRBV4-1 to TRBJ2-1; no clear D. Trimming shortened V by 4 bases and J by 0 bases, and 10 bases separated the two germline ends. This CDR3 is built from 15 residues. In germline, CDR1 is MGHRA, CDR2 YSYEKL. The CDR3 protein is CASSLRSFSYNEQFF. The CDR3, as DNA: TGCGCCAGCAGCCTCCGGTCGTTCTCCTACAATGAGCAGTTCTTC.

DNA for the CDR3: TGTGCCAGCAGCTGGGCCAATGAAAAACTGTTTTTT. Residues: CASSWANEKLFF. The chain has TRBV7-9 and TRBJ1-4; D call uncertain. The CDR3 is 12 residues long. The V end was cut by 4 bases, the J end by 5 bases, with 5 bases between. Germline V gene data show CDR1 as SEHNR and CDR2 as FQNEAQ (reference sequence).

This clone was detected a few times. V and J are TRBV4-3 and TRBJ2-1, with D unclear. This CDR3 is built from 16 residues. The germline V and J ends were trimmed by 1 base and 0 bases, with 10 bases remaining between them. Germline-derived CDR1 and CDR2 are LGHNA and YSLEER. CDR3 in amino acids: CASSQGPRSSYNEQFF. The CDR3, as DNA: TGCGCCAGCAGCCAAGGCCCTCGGAGCTCCTACAATGAGCAGTTCTTC.

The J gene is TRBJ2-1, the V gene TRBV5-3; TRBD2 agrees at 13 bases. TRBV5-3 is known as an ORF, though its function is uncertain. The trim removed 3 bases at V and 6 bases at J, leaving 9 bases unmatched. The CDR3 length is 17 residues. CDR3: CARSSHPLAGGFNEQFF. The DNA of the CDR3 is TGTGCCAGAAGCTCCCACCCACTAGCGGGAGGGTTCAATGAGCAGTTCTTC.

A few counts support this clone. CDR3 DNA: TGCGCCAGCAGCCAAAATAGCGGGTTTTCCTACGAGCAGTACTTC. It specifies CASSQNSGFSYEQYF. This rearrangement joins TRBV4-3 to TRBJ2-7; TRBD2 agrees at 7 bases. Germline CDR1 reads LGHNA; CDR2 reads YSLEER. The CDR3 has 15 residues. The V segment lost 2 bases and the J segment 1 base; nucleotides outside the gene matches: 5.

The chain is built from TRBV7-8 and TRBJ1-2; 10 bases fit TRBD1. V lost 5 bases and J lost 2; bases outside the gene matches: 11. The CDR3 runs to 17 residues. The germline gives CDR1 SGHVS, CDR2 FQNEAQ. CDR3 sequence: CASSHRDRGISNYGYTF. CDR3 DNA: TGTGCCAGCAGCCACCGGGACAGGGGAATTTCCAACTATGGCTACACCTTC.

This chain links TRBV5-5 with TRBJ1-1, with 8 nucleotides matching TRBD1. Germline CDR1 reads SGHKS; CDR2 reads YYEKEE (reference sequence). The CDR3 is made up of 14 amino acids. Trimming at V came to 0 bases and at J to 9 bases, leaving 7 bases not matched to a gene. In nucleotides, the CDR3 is TGTGCCAGCAGCTTGGCAACCAGGGGGCAGCAAGCTTTCTTT. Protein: CASSLATRGQQAFF.

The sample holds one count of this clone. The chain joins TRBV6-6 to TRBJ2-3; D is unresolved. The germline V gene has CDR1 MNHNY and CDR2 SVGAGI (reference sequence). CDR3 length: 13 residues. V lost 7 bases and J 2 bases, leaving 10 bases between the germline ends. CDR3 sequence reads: CASMSIDTDTQYF. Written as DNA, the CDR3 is TGTGCCAGCATGTCGATAGACACAGATACGCAGTATTTT.

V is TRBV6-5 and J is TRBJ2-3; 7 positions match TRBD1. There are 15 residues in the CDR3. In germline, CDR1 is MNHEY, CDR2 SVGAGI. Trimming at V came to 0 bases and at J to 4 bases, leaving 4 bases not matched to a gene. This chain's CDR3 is CASSYSTGQPDTQYF. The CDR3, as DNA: TGTGCCAGCAGTTACTCGACAGGGCAGCCAGATACGCAGTATTTT.

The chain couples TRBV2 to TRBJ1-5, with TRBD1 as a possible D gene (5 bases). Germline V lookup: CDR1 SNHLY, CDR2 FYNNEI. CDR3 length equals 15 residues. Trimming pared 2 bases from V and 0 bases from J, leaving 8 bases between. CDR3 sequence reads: CASSERGISNQPQHF. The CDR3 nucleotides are TGTGCCAGCAGTGAAAGGGGTATTAGCAATCAGCCCCAGCATTTT.

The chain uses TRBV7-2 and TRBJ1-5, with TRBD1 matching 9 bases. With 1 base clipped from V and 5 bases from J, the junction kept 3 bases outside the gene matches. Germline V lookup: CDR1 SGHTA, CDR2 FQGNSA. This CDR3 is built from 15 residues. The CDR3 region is CASSLGGQGHQPQHF. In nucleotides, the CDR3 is TGTGCCAGCAGCTTAGGGGGACAGGGCCATCAGCCCCAGCATTTT.

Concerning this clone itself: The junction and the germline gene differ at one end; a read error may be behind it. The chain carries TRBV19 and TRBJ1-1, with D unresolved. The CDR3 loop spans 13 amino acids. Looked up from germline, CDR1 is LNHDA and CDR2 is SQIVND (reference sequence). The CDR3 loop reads CASSIAQNPEAFF. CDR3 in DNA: TGTGCCAGTAGTATAGCCCAGAACCCTGAAGCTTTCTTT. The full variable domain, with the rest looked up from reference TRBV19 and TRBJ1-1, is DGGITQSPKYLFRKEGQNVTLSCEQNLNHDAMYWYRQDPGQGLRLIYYSQIVNDFQKGDIAEGYSVSREKKESFPLTVTSAQKNPTAFYLCASSIAQNPEAFFGQGTRLTVV.

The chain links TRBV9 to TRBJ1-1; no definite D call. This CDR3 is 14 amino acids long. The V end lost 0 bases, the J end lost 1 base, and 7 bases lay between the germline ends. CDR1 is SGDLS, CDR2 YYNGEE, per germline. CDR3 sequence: CASSVEAGNTEAFF. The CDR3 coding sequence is TGTGCCAGCAGCGTAGAGGCGGGGAACACTGAAGCTTTCTTT.

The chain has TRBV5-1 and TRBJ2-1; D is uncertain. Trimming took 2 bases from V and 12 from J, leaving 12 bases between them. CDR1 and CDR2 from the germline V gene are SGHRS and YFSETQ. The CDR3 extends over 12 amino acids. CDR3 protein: CASSFDPGGQFF. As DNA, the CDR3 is TGCGCCAGCAGCTTTGACCCCGGCGGGCAGTTCTTC. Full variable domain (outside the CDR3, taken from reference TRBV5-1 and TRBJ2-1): KAGVTQTPRYLIKTRGQQVTLSCSPISGHRSVSWYQQTPGQGLQFLFEYFSETQRNKGNFPGRFSGRQFSNSRSEMNVSTLELGDSALYLCASSFDPGGQFFGPGTRLTVL.

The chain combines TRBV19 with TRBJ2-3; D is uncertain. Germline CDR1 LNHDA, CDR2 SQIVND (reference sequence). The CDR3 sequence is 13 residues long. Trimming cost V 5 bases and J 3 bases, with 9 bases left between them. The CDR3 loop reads CASSVRGTDTQYF. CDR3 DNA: TGTGCCAGTAGTGTTCGAGGTACAGATACGCAGTATTTT.

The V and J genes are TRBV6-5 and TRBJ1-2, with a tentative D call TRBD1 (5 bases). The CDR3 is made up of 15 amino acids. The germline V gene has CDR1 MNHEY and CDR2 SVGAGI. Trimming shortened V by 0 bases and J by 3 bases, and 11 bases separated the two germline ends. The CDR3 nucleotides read TGTGCCAGCAGTTACTCGAATAGGGGTGACTATGGCTACACCTTC. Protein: CASSYSNRGDYGYTF.

In DNA, the CDR3 is TGTGCCAGCAGTGAGGGCCCTAATAGCGAGCAGTACTTC. Protein: CASSEGPNSEQYF. V gene TRBV6-1 combines with J gene TRBJ2-5, with D hard to call. The J call may be incorrect, as the DNA end agrees better with TRBJ2-7. The CDR3 sequence is 13 residues long. The germline CDR1 and CDR2 sequences are MNHNS and SASEGT.

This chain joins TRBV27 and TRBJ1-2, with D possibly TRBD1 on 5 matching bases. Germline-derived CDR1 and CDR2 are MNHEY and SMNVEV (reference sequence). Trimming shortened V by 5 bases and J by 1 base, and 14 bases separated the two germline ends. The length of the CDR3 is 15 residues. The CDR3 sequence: CASSRTGEFNYGYTF. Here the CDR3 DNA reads TGTGCCAGCAGTCGAACAGGAGAGTTTAACTATGGCTACACCTTC.

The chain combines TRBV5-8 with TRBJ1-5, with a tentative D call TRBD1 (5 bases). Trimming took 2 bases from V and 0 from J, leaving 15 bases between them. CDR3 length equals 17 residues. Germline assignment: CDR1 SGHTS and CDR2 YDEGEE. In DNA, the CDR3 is TGTGCCAGCAGCTTACCGGGGGTTCTTTATAGCAATCAGCCCCAGCATTTT. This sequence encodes CASSLPGVLYSNQPQHF.

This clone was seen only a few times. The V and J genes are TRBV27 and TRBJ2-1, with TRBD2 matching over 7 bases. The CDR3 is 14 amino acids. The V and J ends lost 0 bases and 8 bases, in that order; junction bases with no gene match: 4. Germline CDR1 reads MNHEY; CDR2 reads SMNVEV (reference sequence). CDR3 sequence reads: CASSLSAGVDEQFF. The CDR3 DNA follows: TGTGCCAGCAGTTTATCTGCGGGGGTCGATGAGCAGTTCTTC.

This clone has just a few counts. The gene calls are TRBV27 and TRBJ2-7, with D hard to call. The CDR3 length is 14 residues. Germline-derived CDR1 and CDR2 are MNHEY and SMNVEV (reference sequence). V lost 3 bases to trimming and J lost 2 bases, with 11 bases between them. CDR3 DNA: TGTGCCAGCAGTTTCATTACTTCGCCCTACGAGCAGTACTTC. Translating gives CASSFITSPYEQYF.